This T cell receptor (beta chain) appears in the sequencing data of a study of control samples from healthy donors and cancer patients. The V gene lost 3 bases and the J gene lost 0 bases, with 6 bases spanning the gap. This CDR3 is 14 amino acids long. CDR1 and CDR2 from the germline V gene are LNHNV and YYDKDF (reference sequence). The data were produced by immunoSEQ multiplex PCR, yet TCRdb's version contains in-frame clones alone and is incomplete. This sample has 100,000 or so clones; 79% occur once, and the top ten carry under 12%. The chain uses TRBV15 and TRBJ1-5; D gene unclear. Sample: blood. The receptor was derived from a woman in her twenties or thirties in good health. Here the CDR3 reads CATSSRVSNQPQHF. DNA of the CDR3: TGTGCCACCAGCAGTCGAGTTAGCAATCAGCCCCAGCATTTT.